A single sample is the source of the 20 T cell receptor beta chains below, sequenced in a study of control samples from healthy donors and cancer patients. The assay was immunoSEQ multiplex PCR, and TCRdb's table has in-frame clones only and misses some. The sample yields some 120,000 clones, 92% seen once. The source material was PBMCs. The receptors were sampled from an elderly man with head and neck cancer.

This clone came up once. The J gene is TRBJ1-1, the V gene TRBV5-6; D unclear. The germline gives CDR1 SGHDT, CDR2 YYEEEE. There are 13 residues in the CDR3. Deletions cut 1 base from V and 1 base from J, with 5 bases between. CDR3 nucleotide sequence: TGTGCCAGCAGCTTGACAGCGAACACTGAAGCTTTCTTT. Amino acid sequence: CASSLTANTEAFF.

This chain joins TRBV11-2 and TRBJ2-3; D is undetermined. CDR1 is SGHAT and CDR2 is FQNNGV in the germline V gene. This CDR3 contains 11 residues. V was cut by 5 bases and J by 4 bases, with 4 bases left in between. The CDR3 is CASSRADTQYF. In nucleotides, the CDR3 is TGTGCCAGCAGCCGGGCAGATACGCAGTATTTT. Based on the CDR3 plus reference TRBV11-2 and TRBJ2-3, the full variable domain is EAGVAQSPRYKIIEKRQSVAFWCNPISGHATLYWYQQILGQGPKLLIQFQNNGVVDDSQLPKDRFSAERLKGVDSTLKIQPAKLEDSAVYLCASSRADTQYFGPGTRLTVL.

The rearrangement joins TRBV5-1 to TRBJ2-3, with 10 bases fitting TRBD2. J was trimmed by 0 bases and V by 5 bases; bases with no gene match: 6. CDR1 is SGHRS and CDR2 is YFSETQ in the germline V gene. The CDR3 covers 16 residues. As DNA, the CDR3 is TGCGCCAGCAGGGAGCGGGAGGGCCGCAGCACAGATACGCAGTATTTT. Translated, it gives CASREREGRSTDTQYF.

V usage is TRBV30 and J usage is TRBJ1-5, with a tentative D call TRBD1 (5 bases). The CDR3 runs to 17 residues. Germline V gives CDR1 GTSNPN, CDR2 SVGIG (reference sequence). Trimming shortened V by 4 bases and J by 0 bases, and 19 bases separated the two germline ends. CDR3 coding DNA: TGTGCCTGGACGGGGGGAAAGGATTGGAATAGCAATCAGCCCCAGCATTTT. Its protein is CAWTGGKDWNSNQPQHF. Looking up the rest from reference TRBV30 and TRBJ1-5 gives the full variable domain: SQTIHQWPATLVQPVGSPLSLECTVEGTSNPNLYWYRQAAGRGLQLLFYSVGIGQISSEVPQNLSASRPQDRQFILSSKKLLLSDSGFYLCAWTGGKDWNSNQPQHFGDGTRLSIL.

The CDR3 DNA is TGCGCCAGCAGCCGACAGGGCTCTGGAAACACCATATATTTT. Its translation is CASSRQGSGNTIYF. This chain joins TRBV5-1 and TRBJ1-3, with 7 bases identical to TRBD1. The CDR3 consists of 14 residues. The V gene end was trimmed by 4 bases and the J gene end by 0 bases; junction bases not matched to a gene: 1. Germline V gene data show CDR1 as SGHRS and CDR2 as YFSETQ.

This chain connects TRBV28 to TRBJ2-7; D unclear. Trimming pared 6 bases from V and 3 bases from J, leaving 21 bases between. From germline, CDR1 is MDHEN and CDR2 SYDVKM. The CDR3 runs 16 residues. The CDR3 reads CASRLGAFTVNYEQYF. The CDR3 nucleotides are TGTGCCAGCAGGTTGGGTGCATTTACCGTAAACTACGAGCAGTACTTC.

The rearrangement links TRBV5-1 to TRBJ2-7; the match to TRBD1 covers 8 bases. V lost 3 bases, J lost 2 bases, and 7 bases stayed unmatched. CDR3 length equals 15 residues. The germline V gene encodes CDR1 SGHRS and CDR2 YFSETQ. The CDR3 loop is CASSSHGQGAYEQYF. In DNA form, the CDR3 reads TGCGCCAGCAGCTCTCATGGACAGGGCGCCTACGAGCAGTACTTC.

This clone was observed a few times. The CDR3 coding sequence is TGTGCCAGCAGTTTTGGGACAGGGGGCGACACCGGGGAGCTGTTTTTT. Translated, it gives CASSFGTGGDTGELFF. The genes are TRBV6-5 and TRBJ2-2; TRBD1 aligns across 12 bases. This CDR3 spans 16 amino acids. Germline loops: CDR1 MNHEY, CDR2 SVGAGI. J lost 3 bases, V lost 4 bases, and 3 bases had no gene match.

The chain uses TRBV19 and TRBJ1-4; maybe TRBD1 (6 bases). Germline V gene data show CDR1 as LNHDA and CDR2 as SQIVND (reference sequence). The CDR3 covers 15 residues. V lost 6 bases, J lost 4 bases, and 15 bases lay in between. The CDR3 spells CASRSTGPINEKLFF. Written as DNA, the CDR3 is TGTGCCAGTAGGTCGACAGGCCCTATTAATGAAAAACTGTTTTTT.

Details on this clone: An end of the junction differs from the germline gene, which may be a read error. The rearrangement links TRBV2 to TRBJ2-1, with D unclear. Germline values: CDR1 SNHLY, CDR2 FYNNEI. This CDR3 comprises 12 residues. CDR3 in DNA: TGTGCCAGCAGTGAAGCGCGCGTTTTAGGGATCTTC. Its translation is CASSEARVLGIF.

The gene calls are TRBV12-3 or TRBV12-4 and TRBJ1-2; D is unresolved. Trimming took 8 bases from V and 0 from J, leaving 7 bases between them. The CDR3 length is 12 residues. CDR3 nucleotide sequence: TGTGCCAGCGGGTTTACTAACTATGGCTACACCTTC. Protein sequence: CASGFTNYGYTF.

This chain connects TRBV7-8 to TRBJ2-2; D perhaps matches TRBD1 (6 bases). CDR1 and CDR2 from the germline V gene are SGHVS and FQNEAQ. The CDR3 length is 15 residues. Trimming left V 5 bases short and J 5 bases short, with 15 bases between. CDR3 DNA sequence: TGTGCCAGCAGCCGCACGGCTACAGGGACCGGGGAGCTGTTTTTT. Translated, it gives CASSRTATGTGELFF.

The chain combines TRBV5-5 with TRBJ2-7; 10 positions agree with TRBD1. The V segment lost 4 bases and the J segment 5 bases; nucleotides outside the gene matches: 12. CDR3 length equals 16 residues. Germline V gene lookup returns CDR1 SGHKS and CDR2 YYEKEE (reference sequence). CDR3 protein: CASSQSDRGLFDEQYF. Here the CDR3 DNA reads TGTGCCAGCAGCCAATCAGACAGGGGGCTTTTCGACGAGCAGTACTTC.

CDR3 in DNA: TGTGCCAGCAGCTTAGGGAGGATTAGCAATCAGCCCCAGCATTTT. Protein: CASSLGRISNQPQHF. V and J are TRBV7-8 and TRBJ1-5; D uncertain. Trimming removed 1 base from V and 0 bases from J, with 7 bases in between. This CDR3 has 15 amino acids. Germline assignment: CDR1 SGHVS and CDR2 FQNEAQ.

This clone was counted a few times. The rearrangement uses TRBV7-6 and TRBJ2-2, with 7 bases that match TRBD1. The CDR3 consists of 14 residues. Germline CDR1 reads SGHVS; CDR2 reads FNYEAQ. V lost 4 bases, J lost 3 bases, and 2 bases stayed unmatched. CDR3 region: CASSSTGYTGELFF. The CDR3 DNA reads TGTGCCAGCAGCTCGACAGGGTACACCGGGGAGCTGTTTTTT.

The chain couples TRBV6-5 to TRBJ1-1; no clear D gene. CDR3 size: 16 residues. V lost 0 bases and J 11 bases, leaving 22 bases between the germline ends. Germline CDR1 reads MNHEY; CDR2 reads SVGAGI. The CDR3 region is CASSYSRRTDVHPAFF. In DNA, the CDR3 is TGTGCCAGCAGTTACTCGAGGAGGACTGACGTTCATCCCGCTTTCTTT.

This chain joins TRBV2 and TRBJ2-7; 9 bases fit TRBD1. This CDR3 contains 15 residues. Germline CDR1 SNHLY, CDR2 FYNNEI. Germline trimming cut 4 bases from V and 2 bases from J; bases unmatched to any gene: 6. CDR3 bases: TGTGCCAGCAGTGGCCGGGACAGGGACACCTACGAGCAGTACTTC. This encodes CASSGRDRDTYEQYF.

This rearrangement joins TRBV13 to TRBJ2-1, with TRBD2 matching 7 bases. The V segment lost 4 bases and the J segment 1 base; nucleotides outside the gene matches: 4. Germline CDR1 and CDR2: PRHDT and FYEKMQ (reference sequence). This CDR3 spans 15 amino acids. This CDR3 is CASSSDGGSYNEQFF. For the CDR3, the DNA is TGTGCCAGCAGCTCCGACGGGGGGTCCTACAATGAGCAGTTCTTC.

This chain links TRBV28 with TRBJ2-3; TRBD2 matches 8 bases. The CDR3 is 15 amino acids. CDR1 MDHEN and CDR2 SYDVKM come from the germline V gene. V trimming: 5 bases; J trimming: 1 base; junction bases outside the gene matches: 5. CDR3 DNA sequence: TGTGCCAGCAGTCCGGGGGGGCAAGGCACAGATACGCAGTATTTT. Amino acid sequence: CASSPGGQGTDTQYF.

CDR3 nucleotides: TGTGCCAGCAGTGAAGGGACTAGTGATTACGAGCAGTACTTC. Amino acids: CASSEGTSDYEQYF. The chain is built from TRBV6-1 and TRBJ2-7; 7 nucleotides match TRBD2. This CDR3 has 14 amino acids. CDR1 and CDR2 (germline): MNHNS, SASEGT. V shed 1 base, J shed 4 bases, and the junction held 4 bases outside the gene matches.